Shown below are 29 T cell receptor beta chains from a single sample sequenced in a study of cytomegalovirus exposure and HLA in healthy donors. Use of 60 Vbeta and 13 Jbeta primers characterized the PCR. Sequenced by immunoSEQ multiplex PCR; TCRdb stores in-frame clones only, minus some. This table has 170,000 or so clones, almost 85% appearing once. The sequenced sample was PBMCs. All receptors come from a girl aged 10 to 17 in good health and CMV-seropositive.

In this sample, this clone turned up a few times. This chain joins TRBV2 and TRBJ2-5, with 10 bases that match TRBD2. V shed 6 bases and J 2 bases; nucleotides not matched to a gene: 6. The CDR3 totals 15 residues. Germline CDR1 is SNHLY and CDR2 is FYNNEI. The CDR3 sequence is CASRQLAGLQETQYF. The CDR3 nucleotides are TGTGCCAGCAGACAACTAGCGGGGCTACAAGAGACCCAGTACTTC.

V usage is TRBV18 and J usage is TRBJ1-1, with D unclear. The V and J ends lost 3 bases and 7 bases respectively, with 12 bases between them. The germline gives CDR1 KGHSH, CDR2 LQKENI. CDR3 length equals 13 residues. The chain's CDR3 is CASSPGSRFEAFF. As DNA, the CDR3 is TGTGCCAGCTCACCGGGCAGCCGCTTTGAAGCTTTCTTT.

This clone is a singleton in its sample. The chain combines TRBV7-9 with TRBJ2-7; unclear D gene. CDR1 and CDR2 from the germline V gene are SEHNR and FQNEAQ (reference sequence). Between the trimmed V and J ends, which lost 5 bases and 2 bases, there was a span of 7 bases. This CDR3 has 12 amino acids. CDR3 bases: TGTGCCAGCAGCCAGTCAACCTACGAGCAGTACTTC. As protein: CASSQSTYEQYF.

The DNA for the CDR3 is TGTGCCAGCAGTTTATCTGTATCTAGCACAGATACGCAGTATTTT. As protein: CASSLSVSSTDTQYF. This chain links TRBV27 with TRBJ2-3; D gene unclear. CDR3 size: 15 residues. The V gene's germline CDR1 is MNHEY and CDR2 SMNVEV (reference sequence). Between the trimmed V and J ends, which lost 0 bases and 0 bases, there was a span of 7 bases.

The J gene is TRBJ2-5, the V gene TRBV21-1; the tabulated D call, TRBD1, remains unverified against the DNA. TRBV21-1 is termed a pseudogene. This CDR3 is built from 16 residues. The CDR3 DNA follows: TGTGCCAGCAGCAAAGCTGTCGGTAAGGGGCCAGAGACCCAGTACTTC. It codes for CASSKAVGKGPETQYF.

J is TRBJ1-2 and V is TRBV10-3; D perhaps matches TRBD1 (5 bases). V lost 4 bases, J lost 8 bases, and 11 bases lay in between. Per the germline V gene, CDR1 is ENHRY and CDR2 is SYGVKD. CDR3 length: 12 amino acids. This CDR3 reads CAISGPGLGYTF. CDR3 nucleotide sequence: TGTGCCATCAGTGGCCCAGGGTTAGGCTACACCTTC.

This sequence joins TRBV11-3 and TRBJ1-2, with a tentative D call TRBD1 (6 bases). Trimming shortened V by 4 bases and J by 4 bases, and 25 bases separated the two germline ends. Looked up from germline, CDR1 is SGHNT and CDR2 is YENEEA. This CDR3 comprises 18 residues. CDR3 nucleotides: TGTGCCAGCAGCTCTCGAAGGGATCAGGGGCCCAACGGCTATGGCTACACCTTC. It yields the protein CASSSRRDQGPNGYGYTF.

This clone was recorded only once. This chain joins TRBV2 and TRBJ1-1; 10 nucleotides match TRBD1. Germline V gene lookup returns CDR1 SNHLY and CDR2 FYNNEI. J was trimmed by 11 bases and V by 5 bases; bases with no gene match: 2. This CDR3 is 11 amino acids long. The CDR3 DNA sequence: TGTGCCAGCAGTCCGGGACAGGGGGCTTTCTTT. Protein product: CASSPGQGAFF.

The chain carries TRBV19 and TRBJ1-6; D not resolved. Germline values: CDR1 LNHDA, CDR2 SQIVND (reference sequence). This CDR3 is 14 amino acids long. Trimming pared 5 bases from V and 7 bases from J, leaving 12 bases between. CDR3 sequence: CASSRERFNSPLHF. The DNA of the CDR3 is TGTGCCAGTAGTCGCGAACGGTTCAATTCACCCCTCCACTTT.

This clone was observed a handful of times. The chain couples TRBV30 to TRBJ1-2; no firm D call. The V gene lost 0 bases and the J gene lost 6 bases, with 8 bases spanning the gap. This CDR3 contains 12 residues. CDR1 is GTSNPN, CDR2 SVGIG, per germline (reference sequence). CDR3 sequence: CAWSVQQHGYTF. The CDR3 nucleotides are TGTGCCTGGAGTGTCCAACAGCATGGCTACACCTTC. The variable domain in full, completed from reference TRBV30 and TRBJ1-2, reads SQTIHQWPATLVQPVGSPLSLECTVEGTSNPNLYWYRQAAGRGLQLLFYSVGIGQISSEVPQNLSASRPQDRQFILSSKKLLLSDSGFYLCAWSVQQHGYTFGSGTRLTVV.

The gene calls are TRBV30 and TRBJ1-1; D ambiguous. V was clipped by 3 bases and J by 7 bases, with 9 bases between them. The CDR3 is 11 amino acids. The germline V gene has CDR1 GTSNPN and CDR2 SVGIG (reference sequence). The CDR3 region is CAWRGDLEAFF. CDR3 bases: TGTGCCTGGAGGGGAGACCTTGAAGCTTTCTTT. Variable domain in full (rest from reference TRBV30 and TRBJ1-1): SQTIHQWPATLVQPVGSPLSLECTVEGTSNPNLYWYRQAAGRGLQLLFYSVGIGQISSEVPQNLSASRPQDRQFILSSKKLLLSDSGFYLCAWRGDLEAFFGQGTRLTVV.

CDR3 region: CAISPQGGTGGSPLGGYTF. The CDR3 nucleotides are TGTGCCATCAGTCCTCAAGGCGGGACAGGGGGTTCCCCTCTCGGTGGCTACACCTTC. The V call is TRBV10-3, the J call TRBJ1-2; 11 bases align to TRBD1. This CDR3 has 19 residues. Per the germline V gene, CDR1 is ENHRY and CDR2 is SYGVKD. V was clipped by 5 bases and J by 7 bases; unmatched bases: 21.

The chain links TRBV7-8 to TRBJ1-5; perhaps TRBD1 as D (6 bases). Per germline, CDR1 SGHVS and CDR2 FQNEAQ. V lost 5 bases, J lost 3 bases, and 14 bases lay in between. This CDR3 has 15 amino acids. The CDR3 DNA sequence: TGTGCCAGCAGCCCTCGGGGGGCCCTCAATCAGCCCCAGCATTTT. It encodes CASSPRGALNQPQHF.

V is TRBV25-1 and J is TRBJ2-7; 8 bases line up with TRBD1. CDR1 MGHDK and CDR2 SYGVNS come from the germline V gene. The V gene end was trimmed by 3 bases and the J gene end by 4 bases; junction bases not matched to a gene: 8. The CDR3 runs 15 residues. The DNA of the CDR3 is TGTGCCAGCAGTGATATCGGACAGGGTTTTTACGAGCAGTACTTC. Its protein product is CASSDIGQGFYEQYF.

This clone was seen once. The chain couples TRBV9 to TRBJ1-2; D may be TRBD1 (5 bases). The CDR3 is 14 residues long. Trimming removed 2 bases from V and 6 bases from J, with 14 bases in between. Germline V gene data show CDR1 as SGDLS and CDR2 as YYNGEE. Written as DNA, the CDR3 is TGTGCCAGCAGCGTTGGAGGGACGATCGATGGCTACACCTTC. Translation gives CASSVGGTIDGYTF.

This clone occurred a few times. The genes are TRBV7-8 and TRBJ2-6, with a weak D call TRBD2 (6 bases). This CDR3 has 15 amino acids. CDR1 is SGHVS, CDR2 FQNEAQ, per germline. The germline V and J ends were trimmed by 4 bases and 0 bases, with 7 bases remaining between them. CDR3 bases: TGTGCCAGCAGCTGGGAGGACTCTGGGGCCAACGTCCTGACTTTC. This gives the protein CASSWEDSGANVLTF.

The chain is built from TRBV30 and TRBJ2-1, with 10 bases aligning to TRBD2. The CDR3 length is 11 residues. V shed 8 bases, J shed 10 bases, and the junction held 5 bases outside the gene matches. Germline V gene data show CDR1 as GTSNPN and CDR2 as SVGIG (reference sequence). CDR3 nucleotides: TGTGCCCAGGGACTAGCGACGGAGCAGTTCTTC. As protein: CAQGLATEQFF. The variable domain in full, completed from reference TRBV30 and TRBJ2-1, reads SQTIHQWPATLVQPVGSPLSLECTVEGTSNPNLYWYRQAAGRGLQLLFYSVGIGQISSEVPQNLSASRPQDRQFILSSKKLLLSDSGFYLCAQGLATEQFFGPGTRLTVL.

This chain links TRBV6-5 with TRBJ1-2; TRBD1 is a possible D gene (5 bases). The CDR3 is 14 residues long. Between the trimmed V and J ends, which lost 6 bases and 0 bases, there was a span of 11 bases. The germline V gene encodes CDR1 MNHEY and CDR2 SVGAGI. In nucleotides, the CDR3 is TGTGCCAGCAGGAAAGGGGCCCCTAACTATGGCTACACCTTC. It translates to CASRKGAPNYGYTF.

This chain links TRBV6-5 with TRBJ1-5, with D unclear. V dropped 5 bases and J dropped 6 bases, with 11 bases sitting between them. The CDR3 is made up of 13 amino acids. Germline values: CDR1 MNHEY, CDR2 SVGAGI. The CDR3 DNA sequence: TGTGCCAGCAGTGAAGCGGAAATTCAGCCCCAGCATTTT. Amino acid sequence: CASSEAEIQPQHF.

The chain recombines TRBV10-3 with TRBJ1-1, with D unresolved. The V gene's germline CDR1 is ENHRY and CDR2 SYGVKD. The CDR3 has 14 residues. V was clipped by 4 bases and J by 1 base, with 10 bases between them. The CDR3 protein is CAISAETGNTEAFF. In DNA, the CDR3 is TGTGCCATCAGTGCTGAGACGGGGAACACTGAAGCTTTCTTT.

This clone was picked up a small number of times. The J gene is TRBJ2-7, the V gene TRBV27; TRBD1 matches 10 bases. The CDR3 is 15 amino acids. V shed 2 bases and J 5 bases; nucleotides not matched to a gene: 6. Germline V gives CDR1 MNHEY, CDR2 SMNVEV (reference sequence). CDR3 loop: CASSLLRDRGHEQYF. In nucleotides, the CDR3 is TGTGCCAGCAGTTTACTGCGGGACAGGGGTCACGAGCAGTACTTC.

This chain uses TRBV7-6 with TRBJ2-7; D remains ambiguous. CDR1 is SGHVS and CDR2 is FNYEAQ in the germline V gene. V was cut by 5 bases and J by 3 bases, with 14 bases left in between. The CDR3 sequence is 14 residues long. This chain's CDR3 is CASSPLNRYYEQYF. The CDR3 DNA is TGTGCCAGCAGCCCTTTAAACAGATACTACGAGCAGTACTTC.

CDR3 coding DNA: TGTGCCAGTAGTAAGAGAGAGAATTCACCCCTCCACTTT. This gives the protein CASSKRENSPLHF. The V and J genes are TRBV19 and TRBJ1-6; D call uncertain. CDR1 is LNHDA and CDR2 is SQIVND in the germline V gene (reference sequence). CDR3 size: 13 residues. Trimming pared 4 bases from V and 7 bases from J, leaving 8 bases between.

The chain is built from TRBV7-9 and TRBJ1-5, with a weak D call TRBD1 (6 bases). CDR1 SEHNR and CDR2 FQNEAQ come from the germline V gene (reference sequence). The CDR3 totals 13 residues. V was clipped by 3 bases and J by 7 bases, with 10 bases between them. CDR3 loop: CASSFQGTQPQHF. The CDR3, as DNA: TGTGCCAGCAGCTTTCAGGGGACACAGCCCCAGCATTTT.

This clone was seen only once. CDR3 protein: CARVDRVTEAFF. CDR3 coding DNA: TGTGCCCGGGTCGACAGGGTCACTGAAGCTTTCTTT. This chain links TRBV30 with TRBJ1-1; 7 nucleotides agree with TRBD1. The V gene's germline CDR1 is GTSNPN and CDR2 SVGIG (reference sequence). V shed 8 bases and J 4 bases; nucleotides not matched to a gene: 7. The CDR3 is 12 residues long.

V usage is TRBV5-4 and J usage is TRBJ2-2, with 7 positions matching TRBD1. This CDR3 spans 15 amino acids. Germline assignment: CDR1 SGHNT and CDR2 YYREEE (reference sequence). V gave up 4 bases and J gave up 5 bases; unmatched junction bases: 8. The CDR3 is CASSPTRDRTGELFF. For the CDR3, the DNA is TGTGCCAGCAGCCCCACCCGGGACAGAACCGGGGAGCTGTTTTTT.

The gene calls are TRBV28 and TRBJ1-1, with 10 bases that match TRBD1. V was clipped by 3 bases and J by 7 bases; unmatched bases: 8. Germline V gene data show CDR1 as MDHEN and CDR2 as SYDVKM. There are 15 residues in the CDR3. The CDR3 DNA reads TGTGCCAGCAGTTTTTATCCGGGACAGGGGCTTGAAGCTTTCTTT. Residues: CASSFYPGQGLEAFF.

This rearrangement joins TRBV6-1 to TRBJ1-1, with a possible D match to TRBD1 (5 bases). The germline gives CDR1 MNHNS, CDR2 SASEGT. The V and J ends lost 2 bases and 0 bases respectively, with 7 bases between them. The length of the CDR3 is 14 residues. The CDR3 reads CASSERQLNTEAFF. As DNA, the CDR3 is TGTGCCAGCAGTGAAAGACAGCTGAACACTGAAGCTTTCTTT.

This clone was seen only a few times. The chain carries TRBV4-2 and TRBJ2-1; D uncertain. In germline, CDR1 is LGHNA, CDR2 YNFKEQ. Trimming left V 4 bases short and J 0 bases short, with 13 bases between. CDR3 length: 16 residues. In nucleotides, the CDR3 is TGTGCCAGCAGCCGCCGTAGCAGCTACTCCTACAATGAGCAGTTCTTC. Protein product: CASSRRSSYSYNEQFF.